The source of this TCR beta chain is a study of sequential checkpoint blockade in melanoma (dated by TCRdb to between 2019 and 2020). The study in broad terms: Using 1:1 randomization, the trial assigned patients either to first-line nivolumab followed by ipilimumab (arm A) or to ipilimumab followed by nivolumab (arm B). DNA from 91 pretreatment melanoma tumor samples was subjected to TCRbeta immunosequencing. For some 24 patients, matched tumor biopsies were obtained before treatment and at week 13, following single-agent nivolumab (arm A) or ipilimumab (arm B). Maintenance nivolumab was given following each of the two trial sequences. In around 80% of the matched pre- and post-treatment tumor biopsy pairs, both biopsies came from the same lesion.

The immunoSEQ Assay was used to immunosequence TCRbeta CDR3 regions from genomic DNA. Prior to high-throughput sequencing, genomic DNA was amplified by bias-controlled multiplex PCR. The original pipeline was this. To quantify the absolute abundance of each unique TCRbeta CDR3 region, the sequences were collapsed and filtered. Clonality, defined as 1 minus Pielou's evenness, was calculated using productive rearrangements only. Tumor T-cell fraction was computed by normalizing TCRbeta template counts to usable DNA, estimated from several housekeeping genes. A previously published method was used to identify clones with significantly greater frequencies in on-treatment samples than in baseline samples. Here the immuneACCESS table is served through TCRdb, limited to in-frame sequences with V and J called. Missing clones are a known gap in these copies; in checked studies unresolved V genes cover under half, and the rest lacks a known reason. Clone size and the V and J calls come from that table; the DNA yielded D and trimming. Recorded for this sample are roughly 20,000 clones; about 27% of them occurred a single time. Of the sample, roughly 7% falls within the top ten clones.

In its sample, this clone was seen many times. Its antigen specificity is not known. No qualities accompany the bases; no much larger clone lies one base away. What the research found in general, with its limitations: Tumor T-cell fraction and clonality were found to correlate with PD-L1 staining and CD8+ T-cell counts but not with mutational load. The response-prediction model combining TCR metrics and mutation burden needs validation in larger, independent patient cohorts. In the nivolumab-first arm (arm A), pretreatment tumor TIL clonality was associated with response (P = .04). Small sample sizes and reduced statistical power limited the within-arm analyses of tumor T-cell fraction. Clinical benefit was about 30 times more likely to be achieved by patients whose tumor T-cell fraction and clonality increased by week 13.

Read against the paper, the sample's treatment or condition label means: randomized to nivolumab then ipilimumab (arm A) or the reverse (arm B). Prior DNA-damaging chemotherapy had not been received by any trial patient. Samples came from patients with melanoma in CheckMate 064, a randomized, open-label phase II trial of sequential checkpoint blockade. Genomic DNA from formalin-fixed paraffin-embedded (FFPE) tissue samples served as the input for tumor TCR sequencing. Deletion took 5 bases off V and 2 bases off J, with a span of 15 bases between the germline ends. The CDR3, from cysteine to phenylalanine, totals 15 residues. Only the CDR3 region is kept as DNA, spanning 45 bases read in frame from base 1. CDR1 MNHGY and CDR2 SAAAGT were looked up in the germline V gene.

Sequences were derived from tumor tissue (inferred from file names), sampled from a patient given nivolumab and ipilimumab in sequence. The receptor chain draws on TRBV6-8 and TRBJ1-2, with TRBD1 as a weak D call on 5 bases. The origin of this receptor is a human donor with melanoma. The CDR3 region: CASSRRQWENYGYTF. At the DNA level, the sequence is TGTGCCAGCAGTCGACGACAGTGGGAAAACTATGGCTACACCTTC.